This T cell receptor (beta chain) originates from a study of OX40 agonist ivuxolimab in advanced cancers. Looking at the study overall: The costimulatory receptor OX40 (CD134) was targeted by ivuxolimab, a fully human IgG2 agonistic monoclonal antibody. Intravenous ivuxolimab was administered to patients every 2 weeks at six dose levels: 0.01, 0.1, 0.3, 1.5, 3 and 10 mg/kg. Of the roughly 52 dose-escalation patients, hepatocellular carcinoma was present in 19, melanoma in approximately 15, renal cell carcinoma in 9 and head and neck cancer in 9. The dose-escalation cohort was roughly 80% male with a mean age of roughly 62 years, ranging from about 23 to 85. Patients were allowed to have had prior anti-PD-1, anti-PD-L1 or anti-CTLA-4 therapy, and less than 45% of the dose-escalation patients had previously received checkpoint inhibitors. Three dose-escalation patients achieved partial responses, one with hepatocellular carcinoma and two with cutaneous melanoma. The point of sequencing TCRbeta in the periphery was to test whether ivuxolimab changed TCR sequence diversity and drove clonal T-cell expansion. The paper reports the monotherapy dose-escalation portion (N of about 47 patients) of the phase I ivuxolimab trial.

For CDR1 and CDR2, the germline V gene lists SGDLS and YYNGEE. V and J are truncated by 0 bases and 2 bases respectively, leaving an intervening sequence of 9 bases. Including the terminal cysteine and phenylalanine, the CDR3 comprises 15 residues. Only the CDR3 portion is preserved as DNA: 45 bases, with reading frame beginning at the first base. Beyond this particular receptor, the publication reports: The antigen specificity of the peripheral T cells that underwent clonal expansion was not determined. Low levels of normalized T-cell clonal expansion were also seen in some patients who did not respond. At doses of 0.1 to 3.0 mg/kg, clonal expansion of both CD4+ and CD8+ blood T cells was observed from baseline to week 6. After ivuxolimab, more expanded clones were found on average in CD8+ T cells than in CD4+ T cells. In partial responders in the 0.1-3.0 mg/kg groups, normalized peripheral clonal expansion was found to be among the lowest, especially among CD8+ T cells.

Genomic DNA was isolated from the sorted cells so that the TCRbeta CDR3 region could be sequenced. The immunoSEQ Assay was used for sequencing of TCRbeta CDR3 regions. Not all clones reach the TCRdb copy of this immuneACCESS table, which keeps in-frame sequences only. Checked studies attribute under half of the gap to unresolved V genes and leave the rest unexplained. The sample includes almost 90,000 clones, with about 83% observed a single time. Roughly 1.5% of the sample goes to the ten largest clones. Patients with a history of autoimmune disease or receiving systemic immunosuppression were excluded from the trial. Peripheral blood for TCR sequencing was collected from all dose cohorts at baseline, on cycle 4 day 1, and on cycle 7 day 1. Samples were obtained from an open-label, multicenter, first-in-human phase I dose-escalation trial of ivuxolimab. Adults with locally advanced or metastatic melanoma, renal cell carcinoma, hepatocellular carcinoma or head and neck squamous cell carcinoma were enrolled in the trial. Before TCR sequencing, CD4+ T cells and CD8+ T cells were sorted from peripheral blood as separate populations.

A note on this clone: Its antigen is currently not known. Per-base quality was not reported, and no clone a single base away is much larger than it.

This specimen was CD4+ or CD8+ T cells sorted from blood, taken in a trial of the OX40 agonist ivuxolimab. The rearrangement combines TRBV9 with TRBJ1-3, with no reliable assignment of the D segment. The clonotype was recovered from an adult with an advanced solid tumor such as melanoma, head and neck, liver or kidney cancer. In nucleotide form, the sequence is TGTGCCAGCAGCGTAGTTGAGGGCCCTGGAAACACCATATATTTT. Its protein reads: CASSVVEGPGNTIYF.